This T cell receptor beta chain was captured by sequencing in a study of blood T cell repertoires in COVID-19. Study summary: T cells, B-cell-depleted T cells, or PBMCs provided the cDNA or gDNA that served as material.

This clone has a handful of counts. Germline V gene lookup returns CDR1 SGHTA and CDR2 FQGNSA. V trimming: 4 bases; J trimming: 1 base; junction bases outside the gene matches: 7. The CDR3 consists of 15 residues. Here immunoSEQ multiplex PCR was the method, and the copy in TCRdb shows in-frame clones only, minus some. The table includes 200,000 to 300,000 clones, approximately 81% detected once. The specimen sequenced was peripheral blood. This chain uses TRBV7-2 with TRBJ2-7, with 7 bases fitting TRBD2. This receptor was obtained from a man aged 60 to 69 with acute or convalescent COVID-19. The CDR3 reads CASSSQAGLSYEQYF. CDR3 DNA sequence: TGTGCCAGCAGCTCCCAAGCGGGACTATCCTACGAGCAGTACTTC.